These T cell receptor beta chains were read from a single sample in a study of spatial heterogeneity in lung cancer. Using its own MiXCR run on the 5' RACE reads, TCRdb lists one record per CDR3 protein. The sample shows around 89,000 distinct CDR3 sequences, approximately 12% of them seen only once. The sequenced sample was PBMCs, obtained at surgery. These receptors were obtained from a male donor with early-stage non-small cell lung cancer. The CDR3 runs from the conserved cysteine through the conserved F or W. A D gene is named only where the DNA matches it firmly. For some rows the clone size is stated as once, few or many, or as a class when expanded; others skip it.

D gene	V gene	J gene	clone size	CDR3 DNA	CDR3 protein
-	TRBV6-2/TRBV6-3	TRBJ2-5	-	TGTGCCAGCCAGAAGCCCGGACCCCTCCAAGAGACCCAGTACTTC	CASQKPGPLQETQYF
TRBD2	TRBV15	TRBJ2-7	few	TGTGCCACCAGCAGAGGGACTAGCGGGGGACTTAACCACAAGTACTTC	CATSRGTSGGLNHKYF
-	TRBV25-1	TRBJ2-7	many	TGTGCCAGCAGTGAGAGCCCGGGACCGACGAGCTCCTACGAGCAGTACTTC	CASSESPGPTSSYEQYF
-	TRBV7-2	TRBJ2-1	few	TGTGCCAGCAGCTTAGTTGGGGACACCTCCTACAATGAGCAGTTCTTC	CASSLVGDTSYNEQFF
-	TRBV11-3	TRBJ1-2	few	TGTGCCAGCAGCCGTCCAGGGGACATACATAACTATGGCTACACCTTC	CASSRPGDIHNYGYTF
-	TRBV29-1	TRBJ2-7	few	TGCAGCGTTGAAGTGGGCTCCTACGAGCAGTACTTC	CSVEVGSYEQYF
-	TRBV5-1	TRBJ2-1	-	TGCGCCAGCAGCTTAGTCACAGATGGGGAGCAGTTCTTC	CASSLVTDGEQFF
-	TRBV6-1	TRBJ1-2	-	TGTGCCAGCAGTGAAGTGGAACTCTTTGTCTATGGCTACACCTTC	CASSEVELFVYGYTF
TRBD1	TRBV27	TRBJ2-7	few	TGTGCCAGCAGTACAGGGGGTGCCTACGAGCAGTACTTC	CASSTGGAYEQYF
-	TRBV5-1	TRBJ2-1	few	TGCGCCAGCAGCTTAGCGGGCCGGAACAATGAGCAGTTCTTC	CASSLAGRNNEQFF
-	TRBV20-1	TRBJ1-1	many	TGCAGTGCTTTACCGGGAAACTACTTTGGTGAAGCTTTCTTT	CSALPGNYFGEAFF
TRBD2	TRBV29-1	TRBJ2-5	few	TGCAGCGCTGGGACTAGCGGGGCCAGGGCGGAGACCCAGTACTTC	CSAGTSGARAETQYF
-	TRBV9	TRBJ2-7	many	TGTGCCAGCAGCGTAGGGGCAGGTTTGACCTACGAGCAGTACTTC	CASSVGAGLTYEQYF
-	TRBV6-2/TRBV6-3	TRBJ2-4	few	TGTGCCAGCAGCGAGGACAGATTAGCCAAAAACATTCAGTACTTC	CASSEDRLAKNIQYF
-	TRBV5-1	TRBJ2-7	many	TGCGCCAGCAGCAGCGGTTCCTACGAGCAGTACTTC	CASSSGSYEQYF
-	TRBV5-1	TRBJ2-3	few	TGCGCCAGCAGCTCGGACGGTTCAGATACGCAGTATTTT	CASSSDGSDTQYF
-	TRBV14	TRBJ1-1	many	TGTGCCAGCAGCCAAGCACAGTACACTGAAGCTTTCTTT	CASSQAQYTEAFF
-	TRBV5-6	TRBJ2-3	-	TGTGCCAGCAGCTCCATAGGGTGGGGATCCCCAGGCACAGATACGCAGTATTTT	CASSSIGWGSPGTDTQYF
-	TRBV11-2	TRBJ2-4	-	TGTGCCAGCAGCTTAGATGGAGGATTAGCCAAAAACATTCAGTACTTC	CASSLDGGLAKNIQYF
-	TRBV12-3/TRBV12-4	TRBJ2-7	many	TGTGCCAGCAGTCTGGGACTCCAAAGGGGCTACGAGCAGTACTTC	CASSLGLQRGYEQYF
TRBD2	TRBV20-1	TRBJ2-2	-	TGCAGTGCTCCGGGGGAGGGAGAGAGGACCGGGGAGCTGTTTTTT	CSAPGEGERTGELFF
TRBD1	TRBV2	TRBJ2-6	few	TGTGCCAGCAGACCGGACAGGGGGTCTTCTGGGGCCAACGTCCTGACTTTC	CASRPDRGSSGANVLTF
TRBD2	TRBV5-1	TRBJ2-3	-	TGCGCCAGCAGCTCCGGACTAGCGGGGAGCACAGATACGCAGTATTTT	CASSSGLAGSTDTQYF
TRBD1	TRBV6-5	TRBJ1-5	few	TGTGCCAGCACCCAGGGGGGGGGAGGTCAGCCCCAGCATTTT	CASTQGGGGQPQHF